The 20 T cell receptor beta chains reported below all come from one sample, sequenced in a study of T cells in Graves' hyperthyroidism and ophthalmopathy. RNA transcripts gave rise to amplified TCR beta CDR3 regions. HTBI primers were used for first-round RT-PCR of the TCR CDR3. TCRdb passed the multiplex PCR reads through MiXCR, listing each CDR3 protein once. Seen here are 620,000 or so distinct CDR3 sequences, about 14% observed once, and the top ten hold 9.5% to 15%. The sequenced sample consisted of blood. Source of these receptors: a woman between 50 and 59 years old with Graves' ophthalmopathy.

In this sample, this clonotype turned up many times. This chain's CDR3 is CASSKTGGDTGELFF. The DNA of the CDR3 is TGTGCCAGCAGCAAGACAGGGGGAGACACCGGGGAGCTGTTTTTT. The chain joins TRBV7-9 to TRBJ2-2; 9 bases align to TRBD1. CDR1 SEHNR and CDR2 FQNEAQ come from the germline V gene (reference sequence). The CDR3 length is 15 residues. Trimming took 5 bases from V and 3 from J; bases not matched to a gene: 4.

This clonotype was detected ten times or more. The J gene is TRBJ2-1, the V gene TRBV5-5, with D maybe TRBD1 (6 bases). The CDR3 spans 14 residues. The germline CDR1 and CDR2 sequences are SGHKS and YYEKEE (reference sequence). The V end was cut by 1 base, the J end by 12 bases, with 17 bases between. The CDR3 DNA reads as TGTGCCAGCAGCTTGATTTCAGGGGATGGTCGGCAGTTCTTC. Its translation: CASSLISGDGRQFF.

Concerning this clonotype: The conserved final phenylalanine or tryptophan is absent from the CDR3, which likely points to a read error. The V and J genes are TRBV12-3 or TRBV12-4 and TRBJ1-1, with D uncertain. V lost 5 bases and J lost 1, with 8 bases in between. The CDR3 extends over 13 amino acids. The CDR3 region is CASSLGENTEAFL. The CDR3 bases are TGTGCCAGCAGTCTAGGCGAGAACACTGAAGCTTTCCTT.

The chain combines TRBV20-1 with TRBJ1-5, with 12 positions matching TRBD1. The germline V gene has CDR1 DFQATT and CDR2 SNEGSKA (reference sequence). J was trimmed by 1 base and V by 3 bases; bases with no gene match: 10. CDR3 length: 18 amino acids. The CDR3 loop is CSASYGTGGAESNQPQHF. CDR3 DNA: TGCAGTGCTAGTTATGGGACAGGGGGCGCGGAAAGCAATCAGCCCCAGCATTTT.

This clonotype was counted between two and nine times. The chain has TRBV9 and TRBJ2-4; D call uncertain. CDR1 is SGDLS, CDR2 YYNGEE, per germline. V dropped 0 bases and J dropped 3 bases, with 7 bases sitting between them. The CDR3 loop spans 14 amino acids. The CDR3 bases are TGTGCCAGCAGCGTAGGTTTAGGCAAAAACATTCAGTACTTC. It codes for CASSVGLGKNIQYF.

The table lists this clonotype with many counts. The rearrangement uses TRBV28 and TRBJ2-1; no firm D call. The CDR3 loop spans 12 amino acids. Trimming removed 3 bases at V and 12 bases at J, with 12 bases between. Per the germline V gene, CDR1 is MDHEN and CDR2 is SYDVKM. CDR3 bases: TGTGCCAGCAGTTTGGCTGAATCGCGGCAGTTCTTC. Protein sequence: CASSLAESRQFF.

This clonotype has just a few counts. This chain connects TRBV28 to TRBJ1-3; TRBD1 matches at 10 bases. CDR1 is MDHEN and CDR2 is SYDVKM in the germline V gene. After removal of 6 bases from V and 2 bases from J, the junction contained 7 bases not matched to a gene. This CDR3 spans 16 amino acids. The CDR3 DNA follows: TGTGCCAGCAGACAATCCGGGACAGGGGCTGGAAACACCATATATTTT. It codes for CASRQSGTGAGNTIYF.

This clonotype was seen a few times. The rearrangement links TRBV4-3 to TRBJ1-2; maybe TRBD1 (6 bases). The length of the CDR3 is 16 residues. Germline loops: CDR1 LGHNA, CDR2 YSLEER. V was pared by 0 bases and J by 4 bases, with 15 bases between. The CDR3 region has the DNA TGCGCCAGCAGCCAAGATACGACAGGACGGAGCTATGGCTACACCTTC. This sequence encodes CASSQDTTGRSYGYTF.

This clonotype appeared many times. The chain links TRBV29-1 to TRBJ2-1; 9 positions agree with TRBD1. Germline assignment: CDR1 SQVTM and CDR2 ANQGSEA. CDR3 length equals 14 residues. V was clipped by 5 bases and J by 3 bases; unmatched bases: 5. DNA of the CDR3: TGCAGCGTTCTTGCGACAGGGGGCTACAATGAGCAGTTCTTC. Its translation is CSVLATGGYNEQFF.

This clonotype was counted many times. CDR3 loop: CASSPRQGGLNTEAFF. The DNA of the CDR3 is TGTGCCAGCTCACCGCGGCAGGGGGGATTGAACACTGAAGCTTTCTTT. The chain employs TRBV18 and TRBJ1-1; 7 bases are shared with TRBD1. The CDR3 spans 16 residues. J was trimmed by 0 bases and V by 3 bases; bases with no gene match: 7. Germline CDR1 is KGHSH and CDR2 is LQKENI. Together with reference TRBV18 and TRBJ1-1, the CDR3 gives the full variable domain: NAGVMQNPRHLVRRRGQEARLRCSPMKGHSHVYWYRQLPEEGLKFMVYLQKENIIDESGMPKERFSAEFPKEGPSILRIQQVVRGDSAAYFCASSPRQGGLNTEAFFGQGTRLTVV.

This clonotype was detected many times. V usage is TRBV7-2 and J usage is TRBJ1-2; D gene ambiguous. This CDR3 has 14 amino acids. Germline V lookup: CDR1 SGHTA, CDR2 FQGNSA. Trimming took off 0 bases at V and 2 bases at J, with 7 bases between the two ends. CDR3 in DNA: TGTGCCAGCAGCTTAGCGAGGCAGAACTATGGCTACACCTTC. It specifies CASSLARQNYGYTF. Full variable domain (rest looked up from reference TRBV7-2 and TRBJ1-2): GAGVSQSPSNKVTEKGKDVELRCDPISGHTALYWYRQSLGQGLEFLIYFQGNSAPDKSGLPSDRFSAERTGGSVSTLTIQRTQQEDSAVYLCASSLARQNYGYTFGSGTRLTVV.

This clonotype was seen more than once but under ten times. This chain connects TRBV19 to TRBJ2-3; 9 nucleotides line up with TRBD1. Germline V gene sequence: CDR1 LNHDA, CDR2 SQIVND (reference sequence). This CDR3 has 15 amino acids. The V and J ends lost 5 bases and 4 bases, in that order; junction bases with no gene match: 7. CDR3 coding DNA: TGTGCCAGTAGTGCCTACAGGGGGCGATCAGATACGCAGTATTTT. The encoded protein is CASSAYRGRSDTQYF.

This clonotype was observed at least ten times. The rearrangement uses TRBV7-3 and TRBJ2-5; TRBD1 or TRBD2 may be the D gene (5 bases each). V shed 2 bases and J shed 3 bases, with 13 bases lying between them. CDR1 and CDR2 from the germline V gene are SGHTA and FQGTGA. The CDR3 is 15 residues long. The CDR3 protein is CASSLFGTEKETQYF. The CDR3 DNA sequence: TGTGCCAGCAGCTTATTCGGGACGGAAAAAGAGACCCAGTACTTC.

V is TRBV29-1 and J is TRBJ1-6, with a weak D call TRBD1 (6 bases). This CDR3 spans 13 amino acids. The germline V gene encodes CDR1 SQVTM and CDR2 ANQGSEA. The V gene lost 4 bases and the J gene lost 11 bases, with 15 bases spanning the gap. CDR3 protein: CSVADSQMTPLHF. The CDR3 coding sequence is TGCAGCGTTGCGGACAGCCAAATGACACCCCTCCACTTT. Complete variable domain (other parts from reference TRBV29-1 and TRBJ1-6): SAVISQKPSRDICQRGTSLTIQCQVDSQVTMMFWYRQQPGQSLTLIATANQGSEATYESGFVIDKFPISRPNLTFSTLTVSNMSPEDSSIYLCSVADSQMTPLHFGNGTRLTVT.

This clonotype has more than one count but fewer than ten. The rearrangement uses TRBV10-3 and TRBJ1-5; no clear D gene. Looked up from germline, CDR1 is ENHRY and CDR2 is SYGVKD. This CDR3 is 16 amino acids long. Trimming shortened V by 11 bases and J by 1 base, and 21 bases separated the two germline ends. The DNA of the CDR3 is TGTGCCCCCCAGAGGGAGACCGGGGAGAGCAATCAGCCCCAGCATTTT. Translated: CAPQRETGESNQPQHF.

This clonotype has more than one count but fewer than ten. A junction boundary mismatches the germline segment, possibly from a read error. The chain uses TRBV27 and TRBJ2-1; the match to TRBD2 covers 7 bases. Germline loops: CDR1 MNHEY, CDR2 SMNVEV (reference sequence). This CDR3 is 17 amino acids long. The CDR3 coding sequence is TGTGCCAGCCGTTTTATAGCCCAGCGGGGCTCCTACAATGAGCAGTTCTTC. It yields the protein CASRFIAQRGSYNEQFF.

This clonotype was observed at least ten times. V is TRBV20-1 and J is TRBJ2-7; no firm D call. From germline, CDR1 is DFQATT and CDR2 SNEGSKA (reference sequence). Trimming removed 5 bases from V and 3 bases from J, with 5 bases in between. The CDR3 contains 10 residues. CDR3 DNA sequence: TGCAGTGCTGCTAGCTACGAGCAGTACTTC. Protein sequence: CSAASYEQYF.

This clonotype has ten or more counts. The chain recombines TRBV7-2 with TRBJ2-1, with 11 bases lining up with TRBD2. Trimming cost V 2 bases and J 9 bases; bases outside gene matches: 9. Looked up from germline, CDR1 is SGHTA and CDR2 is FQGNSA. The CDR3 loop spans 16 amino acids. The CDR3 here is CASSLSLLAGDIEQFF. The CDR3 DNA follows: TGTGCCAGCAGCTTAAGTCTACTAGCGGGAGATATTGAGCAGTTCTTC.

At least ten counts were recorded for this clonotype. The chain links TRBV12-3 or TRBV12-4 to TRBJ1-1, with TRBD1 as a possible D gene (5 bases). Trimming cost V 3 bases and J 9 bases, with 17 bases left between them. This CDR3 has 14 residues. The CDR3 DNA is TGTGCCAGCAGTTTTGGGGGAATACAGGCGAAAGCTTTCTTT. It is translated as CASSFGGIQAKAFF.

Worth noting for this clonotype: This may be a read error, as it is one base from a much larger clone. This rearrangement joins TRBV11-3 to TRBJ2-5, with D maybe TRBD2 (5 bases). This CDR3 has 16 residues. V was pared by 0 bases and J by 2 bases, with 13 bases between. Germline V gives CDR1 SGHNT, CDR2 YENEEA. CDR3 DNA: TGTGCCAGCAGCTTAGATTTTAGTAGCGCACAAGAGACCCAGTACTTC. This gives the protein CASSLDFSSAQETQYF.